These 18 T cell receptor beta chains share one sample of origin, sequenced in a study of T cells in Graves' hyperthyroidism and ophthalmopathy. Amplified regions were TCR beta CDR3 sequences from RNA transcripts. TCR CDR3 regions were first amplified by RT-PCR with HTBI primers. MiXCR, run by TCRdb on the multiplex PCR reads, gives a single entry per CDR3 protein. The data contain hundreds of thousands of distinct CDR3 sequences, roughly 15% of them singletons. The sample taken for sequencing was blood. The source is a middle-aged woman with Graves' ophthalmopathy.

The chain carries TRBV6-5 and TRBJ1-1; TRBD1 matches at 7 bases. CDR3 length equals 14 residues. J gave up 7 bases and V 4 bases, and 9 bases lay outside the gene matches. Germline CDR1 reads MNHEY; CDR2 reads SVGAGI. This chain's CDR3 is CASSWLGTVSEAFF. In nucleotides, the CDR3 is TGTGCCAGCAGTTGGCTCGGGACAGTAAGTGAAGCTTTCTTT.

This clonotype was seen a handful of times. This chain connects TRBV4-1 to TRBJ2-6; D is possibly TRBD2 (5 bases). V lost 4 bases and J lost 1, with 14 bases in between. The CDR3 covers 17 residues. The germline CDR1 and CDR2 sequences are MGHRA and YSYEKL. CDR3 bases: TGCGCCAGCAGCCTCGCGGGCGAGAGATCTGGGGCCAACGTCCTGACTTTC. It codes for CASSLAGERSGANVLTF.

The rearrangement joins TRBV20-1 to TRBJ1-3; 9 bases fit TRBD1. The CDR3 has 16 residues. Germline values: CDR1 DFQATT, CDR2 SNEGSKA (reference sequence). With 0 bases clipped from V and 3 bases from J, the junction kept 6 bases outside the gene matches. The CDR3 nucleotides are TGCAGTGCTAGAGATCTCCGGACAGGGGTTGGAAACACCATATATTTT. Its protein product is CSARDLRTGVGNTIYF.

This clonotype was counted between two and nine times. The CDR3 nucleotides are TGTGCCAGCAGCTTACGCCCGGTTCTAGGCGAGCAGTACTTC. This codes for CASSLRPVLGEQYF. The chain couples TRBV11-3 to TRBJ2-7; D unresolved. Germline CDR1 reads SGHNT; CDR2 reads YENEEA. The V and J ends lost 2 bases and 6 bases respectively, with 14 bases between them. This CDR3 comprises 14 residues.

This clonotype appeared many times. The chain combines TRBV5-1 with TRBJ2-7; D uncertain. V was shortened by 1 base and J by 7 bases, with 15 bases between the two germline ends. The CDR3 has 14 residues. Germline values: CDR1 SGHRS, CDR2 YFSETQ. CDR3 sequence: CASSLLQDYGEQYF. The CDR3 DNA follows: TGCGCCAGCAGCTTGTTGCAGGATTACGGTGAGCAGTACTTC.

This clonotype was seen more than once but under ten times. CDR3 sequence reads: CSAQLAGTPGEQFF. As DNA, the CDR3 is TGCAGTGCTCAACTAGCGGGAACCCCCGGTGAGCAGTTCTTC. This sequence joins TRBV20-1 and TRBJ2-1; 10 bases align to TRBD2. CDR3 length: 14 amino acids. Trimming removed 5 bases from V and 9 bases from J; junction bases left unmatched: 10. Germline CDR1 and CDR2: DFQATT and SNEGSKA (reference sequence).

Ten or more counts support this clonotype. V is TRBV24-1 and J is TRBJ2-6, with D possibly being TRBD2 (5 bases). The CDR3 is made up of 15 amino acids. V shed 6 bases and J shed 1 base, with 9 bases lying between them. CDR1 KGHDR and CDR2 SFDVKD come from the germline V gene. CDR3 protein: CATSSRGSGANVLTF. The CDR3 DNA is TGTGCCACCAGTAGTCGGGGTTCTGGGGCCAACGTCCTGACTTTC.

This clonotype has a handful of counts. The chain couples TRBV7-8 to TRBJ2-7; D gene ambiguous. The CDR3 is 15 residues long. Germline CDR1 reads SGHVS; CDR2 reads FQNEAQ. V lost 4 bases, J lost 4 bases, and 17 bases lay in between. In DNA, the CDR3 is TGTGCCAGCAGCTACGCACCGGGCGTTTTTTACGAGCAGTACTTC. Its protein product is CASSYAPGVFYEQYF.

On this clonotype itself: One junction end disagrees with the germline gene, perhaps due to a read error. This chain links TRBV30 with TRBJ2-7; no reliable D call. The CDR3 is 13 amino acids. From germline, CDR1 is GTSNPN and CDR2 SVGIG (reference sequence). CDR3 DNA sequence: TGTGCCTGGAAGCGAGCGAGCTCCTCCGAGCAGTACTTC. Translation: CAWKRASSSEQYF.

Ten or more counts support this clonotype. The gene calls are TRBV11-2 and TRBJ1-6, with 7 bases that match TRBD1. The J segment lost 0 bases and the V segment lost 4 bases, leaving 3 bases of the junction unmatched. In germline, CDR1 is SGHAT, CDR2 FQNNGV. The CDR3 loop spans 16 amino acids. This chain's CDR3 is CASSSRGSSYNSPLHF. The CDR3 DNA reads TGTGCCAGCAGCTCCAGGGGGAGCTCCTATAATTCACCCCTCCACTTT.

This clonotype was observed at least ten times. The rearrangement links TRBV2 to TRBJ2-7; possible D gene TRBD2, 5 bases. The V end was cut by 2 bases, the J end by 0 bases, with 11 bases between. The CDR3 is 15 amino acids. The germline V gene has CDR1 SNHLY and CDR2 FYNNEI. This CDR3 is CASSEYSGTSYEQYF. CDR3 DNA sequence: TGTGCCAGCAGTGAATACAGCGGTACCTCCTACGAGCAGTACTTC.

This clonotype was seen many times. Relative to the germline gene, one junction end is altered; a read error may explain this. Here the CDR3 DNA reads TGTGCCAGCCTTACCCCAGACTTC. It encodes CASLTPDF. V is TRBV28 and J is TRBJ2-7; D remains ambiguous. CDR1 MDHEN and CDR2 SYDVKM come from the germline V gene. The CDR3 spans 8 residues.

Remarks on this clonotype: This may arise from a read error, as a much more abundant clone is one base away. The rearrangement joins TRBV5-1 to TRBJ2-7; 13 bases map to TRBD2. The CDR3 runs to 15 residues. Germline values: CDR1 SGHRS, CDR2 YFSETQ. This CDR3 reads CASSLGLAGGDEQCF. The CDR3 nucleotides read TGCGCCAGCAGCTTGGGACTAGCGGGAGGCGACGAGCAGTGCTTC.

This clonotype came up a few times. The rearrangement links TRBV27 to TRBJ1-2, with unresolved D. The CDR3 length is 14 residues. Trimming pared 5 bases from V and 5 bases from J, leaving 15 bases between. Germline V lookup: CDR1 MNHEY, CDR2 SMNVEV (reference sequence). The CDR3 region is CASSPWTSVYGYTF. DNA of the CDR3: TGTGCCAGCAGTCCCTGGACCAGCGTTTATGGCTACACCTTC.

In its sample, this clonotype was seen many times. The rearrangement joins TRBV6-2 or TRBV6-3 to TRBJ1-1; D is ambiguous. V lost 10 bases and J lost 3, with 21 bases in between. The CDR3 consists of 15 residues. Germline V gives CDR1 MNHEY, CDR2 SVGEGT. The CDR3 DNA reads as TGTGCCACCAGGTCGTATGTGGGAATCGACACTGAAGCTTTCTTT. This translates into CATRSYVGIDTEAFF.

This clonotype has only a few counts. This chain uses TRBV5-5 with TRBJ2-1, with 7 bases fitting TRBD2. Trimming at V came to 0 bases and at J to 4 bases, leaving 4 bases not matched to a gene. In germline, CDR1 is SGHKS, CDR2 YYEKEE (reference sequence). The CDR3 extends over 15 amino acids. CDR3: CASSLEPAGYNEQFF. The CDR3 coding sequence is TGTGCCAGCAGCTTGGAGCCAGCGGGATACAATGAGCAGTTCTTC.

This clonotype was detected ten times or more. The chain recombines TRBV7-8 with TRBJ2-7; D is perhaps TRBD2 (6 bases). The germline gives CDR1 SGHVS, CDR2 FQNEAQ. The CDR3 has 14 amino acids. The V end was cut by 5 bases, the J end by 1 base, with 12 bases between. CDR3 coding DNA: TGTGCCAGCAGCCAGGGACTGCAATCCTACGAGCAGTACTTC. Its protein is CASSQGLQSYEQYF.

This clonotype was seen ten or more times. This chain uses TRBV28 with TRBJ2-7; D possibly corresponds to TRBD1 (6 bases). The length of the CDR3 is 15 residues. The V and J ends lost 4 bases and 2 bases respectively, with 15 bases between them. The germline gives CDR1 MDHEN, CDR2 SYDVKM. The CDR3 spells CASSSAGTRAYEQYF. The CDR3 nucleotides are TGTGCCAGCAGTTCAGCCGGGACAAGGGCCTACGAGCAGTACTTC.